A selection of T cell receptor beta chains follows, all from one sample in a study of T-cell memory formation after mild COVID-19. TCRdb redid the calling of the 5' RACE reads with MiXCR, one entry per CDR3 protein. The table has 530,000 or so distinct CDR3 sequences, around a sixth seen once. Material: PBMCs or a T cell subset sorted from them (not recorded which). The receptors come from an adult woman who had mild COVID-19 (a few samples of this study predate the infection). Cell type and time point are not known. Both conserved end residues are part of each CDR3. D genes are given only for firm matches. Only part of the rows carry a size: once, few, many, or a class if the clone is expanded.

clone_size	cdr3_length	j_call	v_call	d_call	cdr3_nt	cdr3_aa
many	17	TRBJ2-3	TRBV4-3	TRBD2	TGCGCCAGCAGCCAAGTCCAGACTAGCGGGAGCACAGATACGCAGTATTTT	CASSQVQTSGSTDTQYF
few	13	TRBJ1-6	TRBV2	-	TGTGCCAGCATGACAGAGAAGGGATCACCCCTCCACTTT	CASMTEKGSPLHF
-	15	TRBJ1-2	TRBV3-1	TRBD1	TGTGCCAGCAGCCAGGACAGGACGGCTAACTATGGCTACACCTTC	CASSQDRTANYGYTF
-	15	TRBJ1-2	TRBV12-3/TRBV12-4	-	TGTGCCAGCAGTAATGCATGGTGGGGTGCCGCTGGCTACACCTTC	CASSNAWWGAAGYTF
-	17	TRBJ1-1	TRBV10-3	-	TGTGCCATCAGGGATCAGACCGTCCTCGGGACTAACACTGAAGCTTTCTTT	CAIRDQTVLGTNTEAFF
once	13	TRBJ1-4	TRBV5-5	-	TGTGCCAGCAGCCCGTGGACTAATGAAAAACTGTTTTTT	CASSPWTNEKLFF
few	16	TRBJ2-1	TRBV7-6	TRBD2	TGTGCCAGCAGCGTAGGGGAGCTAGCGGGCCACAATGAGCAGTTCTTC	CASSVGELAGHNEQFF
few	19	TRBJ1-2	TRBV7-9	TRBD1	TGTGCCAGCAGCTTAAAAAAAGACAGGGTAGGGCCTTCTAACTATGGCTACACCTTC	CASSLKKDRVGPSNYGYTF
-	11	TRBJ2-7	TRBV6-2/TRBV6-3	-	TGTGCCGTTTGGGGGGACGGCGAGCAGTACTTC	CAVWGDGEQYF
-	17	TRBJ1-1	TRBV15	-	TGTGCCACCAGCAGAGATTTCGGTTTCGTCCAGAACACTGAAGCTTTCTTT	CATSRDFGFVQNTEAFF
many	13	TRBJ1-1	TRBV11-2	-	TGTGCCAGCAGCTTGGGTCTGGACACTGAAGCTTTCTTT	CASSLGLDTEAFF
few	14	TRBJ1-2	TRBV5-1	-	TGCGCCAGCAGCTTGGAATGGGGGGATCCTGGCTACACCTTC	CASSLEWGDPGYTF
-	17	TRBJ2-7	TRBV6-2/TRBV6-3	TRBD2	TGTGCCAGCAGTTACTCCCTAGCGGGAGGAAGCTCCTACGAGCAGTACTTC	CASSYSLAGGSSYEQYF
-	15	TRBJ2-3	TRBV6-4	TRBD2	TGTGCCAGCAGCCCGACTAGCGGGAGGCCAGATACGCAGTATTTT	CASSPTSGRPDTQYF
few	12	TRBJ2-3	TRBV7-9	-	TGTGCCAGCAGCCAGTTCCCAGATACGCAGTATTTT	CASSQFPDTQYF
many	17	TRBJ2-2	TRBV4-1	-	TGCGCCAGCAGCCAAGAAACCCTGGACAGTTACACCGGGGAGCTGTTTTTT	CASSQETLDSYTGELFF
-	13	TRBJ2-7	TRBV5-1	-	TGCGCCAGCAGACTGAAGGTGACCTACGAGCAGTACTTC	CASRLKVTYEQYF
many	14	TRBJ2-7	TRBV12-3/TRBV12-4	-	TGTGCCAGCTCCCCCCTGTCAGGGGGGTACGAGCAGTACTTC	CASSPLSGGYEQYF
-	14	TRBJ2-5	TRBV7-6	TRBD2	TGTGCCAGCAGCTTAAGAGCGGGACCCGAGACCCAGTACTTC	CASSLRAGPETQYF
few	13	TRBJ2-1	TRBV30	-	TGTGCCTGGAGTGGTTTCTCCTACAATGAGCAGTTCTTC	CAWSGFSYNEQFF
many	19	TRBJ2-1	TRBV7-8	TRBD2	TGTGCCAGCAGCTTAGTATCCCGCCCCGTAGCGTCTTCGGGGGGTTTTGAGTTCTTC	CASSLVSRPVASSGGFEFF
many	13	TRBJ1-3	TRBV20-1	-	TGCAGTGCTAGGACGGGGCTGGGAAACACCATATATTTT	CSARTGLGNTIYF
few	15	TRBJ2-1	TRBV5-5	TRBD2	TGTGCCAGCAGCTTTCTAGCGGGCCCCTACAATGAGCAGTTCTTC	CASSFLAGPYNEQFF
few	16	TRBJ2-2	TRBV15	TRBD2	TGTGCCACCAGCAGGCTAGCGGGGGGACTTACCGGGGAGCTGTTTTTT	CATSRLAGGLTGELFF
few	18	TRBJ1-2	TRBV7-2	TRBD1	TGTGCCAGCAGCTTAGTAGTCCCCGGACAGGGGGTTCTTCGAGGCTACACCTTC	CASSLVVPGQGVLRGYTF
-	15	TRBJ2-5	TRBV7-9	-	TGTGCCAGCATCAAATCCGGAGGAATCCAAGAGACCCAGTACTTC	CASIKSGGIQETQYF
-	12	TRBJ2-7	TRBV7-8	-	TGTGCCAGCAGCCCCCAGGCGGACGAGCAGTACTTC	CASSPQADEQYF
-	15	TRBJ2-3	TRBV7-3	-	TGTGCCAGCAGCTTAACGTCTCGCGGGGCTAATACGCAGTATTTT	CASSLTSRGANTQYF
-	18	TRBJ2-6	TRBV7-9	TRBD1	TGTGCCAGCAGCCCTAGGGACAGGGTAATCTCTGGGGGCAACGTCCTGACTTTC	CASSPRDRVISGGNVLTF
many	13	TRBJ2-7	TRBV7-3	-	TGTGCCAGCAGCCCGTCGGGCCTCTACGAGCAGTACTTC	CASSPSGLYEQYF
-	16	TRBJ2-3	TRBV5-1	TRBD2	TGCGCCAGCAGCTTTCTCAGCGGGGGAAGCACAGATACGCAGTATTTT	CASSFLSGGSTDTQYF
few	16	TRBJ2-7	TRBV12-3/TRBV12-4	TRBD1	TGTGCCAGCAGTTTAGCGGGGACAGGGGGATTGTACGAGCAGTACTTC	CASSLAGTGGLYEQYF
few	14	TRBJ2-7	TRBV12-3/TRBV12-4	-	TGTGCCAGCAGTTTGCGGCTCACGGCCTACGAGCAGTACTTC	CASSLRLTAYEQYF
few	15	TRBJ1-2	TRBV7-2	-	TGTGCCAGCAGACATGACGGGCAAAATAACTATGGCTACACCTTC	CASRHDGQNNYGYTF
-	13	TRBJ1-5	TRBV12-3/TRBV12-4	-	TGTGCCAGCAGTTATGCAGGCGGCGGACCCCAGCATTTT	CASSYAGGGPQHF
-	13	TRBJ2-7	TRBV7-8	-	TGTGCCAGCAGCTTAAAGGGACTCTACGAGCAGTACTTC	CASSLKGLYEQYF
few	14	TRBJ2-3	TRBV9	-	TGTGCCAGCAGCGTGGGGCGGTACACAGATACGCAGTATTTT	CASSVGRYTDTQYF
few	14	TRBJ2-3	TRBV27	TRBD2	TGTGCCAGCAGATTTAGCGGGGGGCCAGATACGCAGTATTTT	CASRFSGGPDTQYF
many	16	TRBJ2-1	TRBV9	TRBD2	TGTGCCAGCAGCGTAGGGGAAGCGGGAGGGGGGCATGAGCAGTTCTTC	CASSVGEAGGGHEQFF
few	18	TRBJ2-3	TRBV24-1	TRBD2	TGTGCCACCAGTGACCCCCCTCGGACTAGCGGGTGGCAGGATACGCAGTATTTT	CATSDPPRTSGWQDTQYF
many	11	TRBJ1-2	TRBV20-1	-	TGCAGTGCTAGAGATCCCTCGGGCTACACCTTC	CSARDPSGYTF
-	15	TRBJ2-1	TRBV24-1	TRBD2	TGTGCCACCAGTGACCGACTAGCGGGAAACAATGAGCAGTTCTTC	CATSDRLAGNNEQFF
-	15	TRBJ2-6	TRBV9	-	TGTGCCAGCAGCCCCAGTAGCTCTGGGGCCAACGTCCTGACTTTC	CASSPSSSGANVLTF
-	13	TRBJ2-7	TRBV10-3	TRBD1	TGTGCCATCAGGGGACAGGGGTGCGGCGAGCAGTACTTC	CAIRGQGCGEQYF
-	15	TRBJ2-1	TRBV2	TRBD2	TGTGCCAGCAGGAGCGGGAGGGCCGTTGGGAATGAGCAGTTCTTC	CASRSGRAVGNEQFF
few	17	TRBJ2-3	TRBV5-5	TRBD1	TGTGCCAGCAGCTCAGCTACCGGGACAGGGCCCACAGATACGCAGTATTTT	CASSSATGTGPTDTQYF
-	13	TRBJ2-5	TRBV25-1	-	TGTGCCAGCAGTGTGGCGGGGCGGGAGACCCAGTACTTC	CASSVAGRETQYF
-	15	TRBJ2-5	TRBV14	-	TGTGCCAGCAGCCAATTAGGAGCGCCTCAAGAGACCCAGTACTTC	CASSQLGAPQETQYF
-	17	TRBJ1-1	TRBV11-2	TRBD1	TGTGCCAGCAGCTTAGGGGGGACAGGGCCTATGAACACTGAAGCTTTCTTT	CASSLGGTGPMNTEAFF
-	16	TRBJ2-7	TRBV14	TRBD2	TGTGCCAGCAGCCAGAGGACTAGCGGGATCTCCTACGAGCAGTACTTC	CASSQRTSGISYEQYF
few	13	TRBJ1-4	TRBV5-6	-	TGTGCCAGCAGCTTGGGACCGCGGGAAAAACTGTTTTTT	CASSLGPREKLFF
few	12	TRBJ2-2	TRBV25-1	-	TGTGCCCACGGAGCGGTCACCGGGGAGCTGTTTTTT	CAHGAVTGELFF
-	15	TRBJ2-1	TRBV5-4	TRBD2	TGTGCCAGCAGCTCGGGACTAGCGGCAACCAATGAGCAGTTCTTC	CASSSGLAATNEQFF
few	15	TRBJ2-7	TRBV6-5	TRBD2	TGTGCCAGCAGTTATAGCGGGAAGAGAACCTACGAGCAGTACTTC	CASSYSGKRTYEQYF
few	14	TRBJ1-1	TRBV7-6	-	TGTGCCAGCAGCTTAAAACAAGGAAACACTGAAGCTTTCTTT	CASSLKQGNTEAFF
few	15	TRBJ2-5	TRBV9	TRBD2	TGTGCCAGCAGCGTTGGCGGGGGGTCCCAAGAGACCCAGTACTTC	CASSVGGGSQETQYF
many	14	TRBJ2-5	TRBV20-1	-	TGCAGTGCTAGACACGGGGCGACCCAAGAGACCCAGTACTTC	CSARHGATQETQYF
-	16	TRBJ2-3	TRBV7-6	-	TGTGCCAGCAGCCGGGGGGCGAGGGTTGGCACAGATACGCAGTATTTT	CASSRGARVGTDTQYF
-	20	TRBJ2-1	TRBV7-3	TRBD2	TGTGCCAGCAGCTTAACCCCCCCGTCGTGGACTAGCGGCGCCTACAATGAGCAGTTCTTC	CASSLTPPSWTSGAYNEQFF